A selection of T cell receptor beta chains follows, all from one sample in a study of blood T cell repertoires in COVID-19. Generated by immunoSEQ multiplex PCR, the TCRdb table keeps only in-frame clones and is missing some. The table lists 350,000 to 450,000 clones, less than 85% of them singletons. The sequencing input was peripheral blood. The receptors come from a woman aged 18-35 years with acute or convalescent COVID-19. Both conserved end residues are trimmed from each CDR3.

V	J	CDR3
TRBV24-1	TRBJ2-1	ATSDLGTAGNEQF
TRBV10-3	TRBJ1-1	ATTAGIDTEAF
TRBV3-1/TRBV3-2	TRBJ1-5	ASSQGGQGYNQPQH
TRBV3-1/TRBV3-2	TRBJ1-2	ASSHRTGEMLNYGYT
TRBV10-1	TRBJ1-6	ASSDEGPYNSPLH
TRBV21-1	TRBJ2-6	ASSKGPESSGANVLT
TRBV5-4	TRBJ1-2	ASSLSATANYGYT
TRBV4-1	TRBJ2-1	ASSQDSRYANGEQF
TRBV4-1	TRBJ2-7	ASSQDTGGFYEQY
TRBV2	TRBJ2-7	ASKTGPSYEQY
TRBV12-5	TRBJ1-1	ASGLVFQGNTEAF
TRBV10-2	TRBJ1-6	ASSERQLDNSPLH
TRBV5-1	TRBJ1-3	ASSPTGGNTIY
TRBV20-1	TRBJ2-5	SASTGFQETQY
TRBV5-1	TRBJ2-3	ASSPDLAADTQY
TRBV15	TRBJ2-5	ATSREGGDQIETQY
TRBV11-3	TRBJ2-1	ASFYLIREQF
TRBV18	TRBJ2-2	ASSPPGLGDTGELF